The 29 T cell receptor beta chains in this list originate from one sample, sequenced in a study of T cell responses to AZD1222 COVID-19 vaccine. The repertoire was sequenced with immunoSEQ multiplex PCR; TCRdb's copy has only in-frame clones and lacks some. The sample contains around 100,000 clones, 87% of which appear only once. The source was peripheral blood, collected 28 days after the second AZD1222 dose. All receptors come from an adult who received the AZD1222 COVID-19 vaccine.

The chain links TRBV7-8 to TRBJ1-2; D gene uncertain. The germline CDR1 and CDR2 sequences are SGHVS and FQNEAQ. Trimming left V 1 base short and J 10 bases short, with 13 bases between. The CDR3 has 13 amino acids. CDR3 region: CASSLGHENAYTF. The CDR3 region has the DNA TGTGCCAGCAGCTTAGGGCACGAAAACGCCTACACCTTC.

Points on this clone: At one end the junction does not follow the germline gene, possibly because of a read error. The rearrangement joins TRBV28 to TRBJ2-7; TRBD2 is a possible D gene (5 bases). Germline CDR1 MDHEN, CDR2 SYDVKM. The length of the CDR3 is 12 residues. The CDR3 region has the DNA TGTGCCAGCAGTTCCGGACGCTGGGGAGTTTCCTTC. It encodes CASSSGRWGVSF.

The chain recombines TRBV10-3 with TRBJ1-3, with D unresolved. The CDR3 is 14 residues long. The germline gives CDR1 ENHRY, CDR2 SYGVKD. V lost 6 bases and J lost 1, with 10 bases in between. The CDR3 region is CAIRAGESGNTIYF. The CDR3 bases are TGTGCCATCAGAGCAGGAGAATCTGGAAACACCATATATTTT.

This clone was seen just once. This chain connects TRBV3-1 (or the pseudogene TRBV3-2) to TRBJ2-7, with D perhaps TRBD2 (7 bases). Looked up from germline, CDR1 is LGHDT and CDR2 is YNNKEL (reference sequence). The CDR3 spans 14 residues. Trimming stripped 4 bases from V and 2 bases from J, with 12 bases between. CDR3 amino acids: CASSLKGGPYEQYF. The CDR3 DNA is TGTGCCAGCAGCCTAAAGGGGGGGCCCTACGAGCAGTACTTC.

This chain connects TRBV12-3 or TRBV12-4 to TRBJ2-5; D is uncertain. Trimming pared 6 bases from V and 3 bases from J, leaving 11 bases between. The CDR3 has 13 residues. The CDR3 coding sequence is TGTGCCAGCAGATGGAGTGGGGAAGAGACCCAGTACTTC. Protein product: CASRWSGEETQYF.

V and J are TRBV28 and TRBJ2-3; 7 bases are shared with TRBD2. Germline V gene lookup returns CDR1 MDHEN and CDR2 SYDVKM. The CDR3 covers 14 residues. The junction had 4 bases not matched to a gene; V was cut back by 4 bases and J by 3 bases. The CDR3, as DNA: TGTGCCAGCAGTTCTGGGGGGGAAACAGATACGCAGTATTTT. Encoded protein: CASSSGGETDTQYF.

The chain recombines TRBV5-4 with TRBJ1-1; no clear D. The germline V gene encodes CDR1 SGHNT and CDR2 YYREEE (reference sequence). V lost 0 bases and J lost 8, with 11 bases in between. This CDR3 is built from 13 residues. CDR3 nucleotide sequence: TGTGCCAGCAGCTTGGAGGTCGGGCAGGAAGCTTTCTTT. It translates to CASSLEVGQEAFF.

This sequence joins TRBV28 and TRBJ1-4; D remains ambiguous. Germline lookup yields CDR1 MDHEN and CDR2 SYDVKM. V was trimmed by 3 bases and J by 9 bases, leaving 14 bases between them. The length of the CDR3 is 14 residues. CDR3 sequence: CASSFPEEGKKLFF. The DNA for the CDR3 is TGTGCCAGCAGTTTTCCGGAGGAGGGTAAAAAACTGTTTTTT.

The genes are TRBV30 and TRBJ1-4; 7 bases align to TRBD1. Germline values: CDR1 GTSNPN, CDR2 SVGIG (reference sequence). CDR3 length equals 14 residues. V shed 3 bases, J shed 3 bases, and the junction held 4 bases outside the gene matches. The DNA for the CDR3 is TGTGCCTGGAGCTCAGGGGGGGCTAATGAAAAACTGTTTTTT. Translating gives CAWSSGGANEKLFF.

This chain joins TRBV7-9 and TRBJ1-1; D unresolved. V was pared by 1 base and J by 6 bases, with 9 bases between. This CDR3 comprises 13 residues. In germline, CDR1 is SEHNR, CDR2 FQNEAQ (reference sequence). The CDR3 DNA reads TGTGCCAGCAGCTTAGGCGAATCATCTGAAGCTTTCTTT. This sequence encodes CASSLGESSEAFF.

The gene calls are TRBV24-1 and TRBJ2-1; D is possibly TRBD2 (5 bases). The germline V and J ends were trimmed by 0 bases and 6 bases, with 17 bases remaining between them. The CDR3 is 17 residues long. Germline V lookup: CDR1 KGHDR, CDR2 SFDVKD. For the CDR3, the DNA is TGTGCCACCAGTGATTTGCAAGGTGGGAGCGGTATCAATGAGCAGTTCTTC. Amino acids: CATSDLQGGSGINEQFF.

This chain connects TRBV5-1 to TRBJ2-5; D may match TRBD1 or TRBD2 (6 bases each). Trimming removed 6 bases at V and 1 base at J, with 16 bases between. The CDR3 is 15 amino acids. Germline CDR1 is SGHRS and CDR2 is YFSETQ. The CDR3 DNA is TGCGCCAGCAAAGGGGGGTTTGGGGCCCAAGAGACCCAGTACTTC. Translating it yields CASKGGFGAQETQYF.

The chain employs TRBV5-1 and TRBJ2-3; TRBD2 matches at 9 bases. The junction had 11 bases not matched to a gene; V was cut back by 1 base and J by 8 bases. Germline assignment: CDR1 SGHRS and CDR2 YFSETQ. CDR3 length equals 16 residues. CDR3 residues: CASSLQQREVSGTQYF. CDR3 coding DNA: TGCGCCAGCAGCTTGCAACAGCGGGAGGTATCGGGTACGCAGTATTTT.

This clone occurred a few times. The chain joins TRBV5-3 to TRBJ1-2; no definite D call. TRBV5-3 is sorted into the ORF group, with uncertain function. The CDR3 spans 15 residues. V was shortened by 2 bases and J by 5 bases, with 16 bases between the two germline ends. In nucleotides, the CDR3 is TGTGCCAGAAGCTTAGCTTACGGGAGGAAGTATGGCTACACCTTC. Translation gives CARSLAYGRKYGYTF.

The chain is built from TRBV13 and TRBJ2-7; D not resolved. With 3 bases removed from V and 2 bases from J, the gap between germline ends came to 8 bases. The CDR3 consists of 13 residues. Germline assignment: CDR1 PRHDT and CDR2 FYEKMQ (reference sequence). CDR3 residues: CASSLGGTYEQYF. CDR3 DNA sequence: TGTGCCAGCAGCTTGGGCGGCACCTACGAGCAGTACTTC.

The rearrangement joins TRBV24-1 to TRBJ2-7; 10 bases map to TRBD1. The CDR3 runs 15 residues. Germline CDR1 is KGHDR and CDR2 is SFDVKD. V shed 4 bases, J shed 6 bases, and the junction held 8 bases outside the gene matches. CDR3: CATSESGTGVFEQYF. The CDR3 DNA reads TGTGCCACCAGTGAGTCCGGGACAGGGGTGTTCGAGCAGTACTTC.

This rearrangement joins TRBV5-4 to TRBJ1-1, with D possibly TRBD1 on 6 matching bases. V was shortened by 6 bases and J by 3 bases, with 18 bases between the two germline ends. The CDR3 is 15 residues long. Germline loops: CDR1 SGHNT, CDR2 YYREEE (reference sequence). CDR3 DNA: TGTGCCAGCACCAAAGGAGGGGGACGGGACACTGAAGCTTTCTTT. Translating gives CASTKGGGRDTEAFF.

The CDR3 DNA reads TGTGCCAGCAGTCCCGGGACAGGGGTAGGGGAGGGAAAAGAGACCCAGTACTTC. Its translation is CASSPGTGVGEGKETQYF. V and J are TRBV27 and TRBJ2-5; TRBD1 matches 10 bases. V shed 5 bases and J 3 bases; nucleotides not matched to a gene: 15. The CDR3 length is 18 residues. CDR1 MNHEY and CDR2 SMNVEV come from the germline V gene (reference sequence).

This chain connects TRBV5-4 to TRBJ1-1; D is undetermined. The ends were cut back, 4 bases at V and 3 bases at J, with 13 bases in the middle. Germline V CDR1 and CDR2: SGHNT, YYREEE (reference sequence). This CDR3 spans 14 amino acids. In DNA form, the CDR3 reads TGTGCCAGCAGCCCTTACCGGAGCGACACTGAAGCTTTCTTT. This codes for CASSPYRSDTEAFF.

V usage is TRBV28 and J usage is TRBJ2-1; 8 bases match TRBD1. Germline V gene sequence: CDR1 MDHEN, CDR2 SYDVKM. Trimming took 8 bases from V and 4 from J; bases not matched to a gene: 7. The CDR3 is 14 residues long. CDR3 nucleotide sequence: TGTGCCAGCCACCCAGGGGGCATTTACAATGAGCAGTTCTTC. This sequence encodes CASHPGGIYNEQFF. Using reference TRBV28 and TRBJ2-1 for the parts outside the CDR3, the full variable domain is DVKVTQSSRYLVKRTGEKVFLECVQDMDHENMFWYRQDPGLGLRLIYFSYDVKMKEKGDIPEGYSVSREKKERFSLILESASTNQTSMYLCASHPGGIYNEQFFGPGTRLTVL.

This clone was found a few times. The chain uses TRBV6-2 or TRBV6-3 and TRBJ1-1, with D hard to call. CDR1 MNHEY and CDR2 SVGEGT come from the germline V gene. The V end was cut by 2 bases, the J end by 3 bases, with 7 bases between. The CDR3 runs 13 residues. CDR3 bases: TGTGCCAGCAGTTACGAGGTTCACACTGAAGCTTTCTTT. It yields the protein CASSYEVHTEAFF.

The chain recombines TRBV7-3 with TRBJ2-2, with TRBD2 matching over 8 bases. There are 15 residues in the CDR3. Looked up from germline, CDR1 is SGHTA and CDR2 is FQGTGA. V gave up 5 bases and J gave up 4 bases; unmatched junction bases: 6. Written as DNA, the CDR3 is TGTGCCAGCAGCCCCGCCGGGGGGGGCACCGGGGAGCTGTTTTTT. Translating gives CASSPAGGGTGELFF.

This chain connects TRBV3-1 (or the pseudogene TRBV3-2) to TRBJ1-1, with 8 bases identical to TRBD1. This CDR3 has 16 amino acids. Looked up from germline, CDR1 is LGHDT and CDR2 is YNNKEL (reference sequence). V dropped 4 bases and J dropped 3; count of bases not matched to a gene: 10. The DNA of the CDR3 is TGTGCCAGCAGCCCGCCAGGGGGCTTTGGGGACACTGAAGCTTTCTTT. It encodes CASSPPGGFGDTEAFF.

This clone was detected once. V and J are TRBV7-9 and TRBJ1-2, with unresolved D. Germline values: CDR1 SEHNR, CDR2 FQNEAQ (reference sequence). There are 11 residues in the CDR3. V lost 5 bases to trimming and J lost 3 bases, with 4 bases between them. The CDR3 sequence is CASSQDYGYTF. CDR3 nucleotides: TGTGCCAGCAGCCAAGACTATGGCTACACCTTC.

This clone was detected only a few times. This sequence joins TRBV19 and TRBJ1-1; TRBD1 agrees at 8 bases. The germline gives CDR1 LNHDA, CDR2 SQIVND (reference sequence). V was pared by 5 bases and J by 0 bases, with 8 bases of the junction left unmatched. The CDR3 totals 16 residues. CDR3 amino acids: CASSPRGPVVNTEAFF. CDR3 in DNA: TGTGCCAGTAGTCCCAGGGGGCCAGTGGTGAACACTGAAGCTTTCTTT.

The chain employs TRBV11-2 and TRBJ2-7; D is ambiguous. This CDR3 has 14 residues. Trimming stripped 0 bases from V and 0 bases from J, with 6 bases between. CDR1 is SGHAT, CDR2 FQNNGV, per germline. In DNA form, the CDR3 reads TGTGCCAGCAGCTTAGACAGGATCTCCTACGAGCAGTACTTC. Its protein is CASSLDRISYEQYF.

The genes are TRBV6-2 or TRBV6-3 and TRBJ1-2; D remains ambiguous. The germline V and J ends were trimmed by 3 bases and 2 bases, with 7 bases remaining between them. Per the germline V gene, CDR1 is MNHEY and CDR2 is SVGEGT. The CDR3 is made up of 13 amino acids. This CDR3 reads CASSYDTNYGYTF. The DNA for the CDR3 is TGTGCCAGCAGTTATGACACCAACTATGGCTACACCTTC.

The V gene is TRBV3-1 (or the pseudogene TRBV3-2), the J gene TRBJ2-1; 8 nucleotides agree with TRBD2. The CDR3 sequence is 15 residues long. With 4 bases clipped from V and 9 bases from J, the junction kept 11 bases outside the gene matches. Germline V gives CDR1 LGHDT, CDR2 YNNKEL (reference sequence). The CDR3 here is CASSPLAGRAGEQFF. The CDR3, as DNA: TGTGCCAGCAGCCCCCTTGCCGGGAGGGCCGGTGAGCAGTTCTTC.

The V gene is TRBV7-3, the J gene TRBJ2-2, with D perhaps matching TRBD1 or TRBD2 (6 bases each). V gave up 1 base and J gave up 2 bases, with 11 bases separating them. Germline V CDR1 and CDR2: SGHTA, FQGTGA. This CDR3 is 16 amino acids long. CDR3 in amino acids: CASSLNPGANTGELFF. The CDR3 DNA sequence: TGTGCCAGCAGCTTAAACCCGGGGGCAAACACCGGGGAGCTGTTTTTT.